These 3 T cell receptor beta chains were all obtained from the same sample, sequenced in a study of blood T cell repertoires in COVID-19. Repertoires were generated with immunoSEQ multiplex PCR, while TCRdb's copy carries only in-frame clones and drops some. The table has approximately 90,000 clones, 70% to 80% seen once. The sample comprised peripheral blood. All receptors derive from a human donor in a cohort sampled during active COVID-19.

The V call is TRBV9, the J call TRBJ1-2; no clear D gene. The V gene's germline CDR1 is SGDLS and CDR2 YYNGEE. The CDR3 extends over 13 amino acids. V was trimmed by 4 bases and J by 1 base, leaving 8 bases between them. For the CDR3, the DNA is TGTGCCAGCAGCTTCAACTTTAACTATGGCTACACCTTC. Translating it yields CASSFNFNYGYTF.

J is TRBJ2-5 and V is TRBV7-2, with D possibly TRBD1 on 5 matching bases. The germline V and J ends were trimmed by 0 bases and 3 bases, with 14 bases remaining between them. CDR3 length equals 16 residues. Germline V lookup: CDR1 SGHTA, CDR2 FQGNSA. Here the CDR3 reads CASSLANQGLKETQYF. The CDR3 DNA is TGTGCCAGCAGCTTAGCAAATCAGGGCCTGAAAGAGACCCAGTACTTC.

CDR3 sequence (DNA): TGTGCCACCAACCAGCAGACAGGGTCGCGAGATACGCAGTATTTT. This codes for CATNQQTGSRDTQYF. The rearrangement uses TRBV28 and TRBJ2-3, with TRBD1 matching over 7 bases. CDR3 length: 15 residues. Looked up from germline, CDR1 is MDHEN and CDR2 is SYDVKM. Germline trimming cut 10 bases from V and 5 bases from J; bases unmatched to any gene: 15.